This paragraph reports one TCR beta chain. The CDR3 covers 15 residues. Germline assignment: CDR1 MNHNS and CDR2 SASEGT. Trimming left V 7 bases short and J 6 bases short, with 16 bases between. The data stem from a study of blood T cells in healthy people across ages. Study details: Per two T cells, template switching captured roughly one barcoded beta molecule.

A second PCR, run for roughly 7 to 11 cycles, used a sample-barcoded 5' primer plus a J-beta primer mix. Each single sample gave us at least 3 million CDR3-containing paired-end reads. TCRdb re-called the 5' RACE reads through MiXCR, storing one row per CDR3 protein. The sample lists 1.5 million or so distinct CDR3 sequences; roughly 40% were seen once. Sequencing was performed on blood. This TCR derives from a woman aged 18-29 years in good health. The chain uses TRBV6-1 and TRBJ1-6; D may be TRBD1 (6 bases). The CDR3 DNA follows: TGTGCCAGCATGAGAGCCCGGACAGTTAATTCACCCCTCCACTTT. Protein: CASMRARTVNSPLHF.